These T cell receptor beta chains were read from a single sample in a study of T cell responses to AZD1222 COVID-19 vaccine. Libraries were prepared by immunoSEQ multiplex PCR; TCRdb keeps only in-frame clonotypes and omits some of them. The sample records about 39,000 clones, about 88% being singletons. The input for sequencing was peripheral blood, taken 28 days after the second dose of the MenACWY control vaccine. These receptors all stem from an adult who received the MenACWY meningococcal vaccine as a control. Each CDR3 is given with its conserved first and last residue. Each record gives: V gene, J gene, clone size, D gene, CDR3 DNA, CDR3 protein. D genes are given only for firm matches. The size entry is marked missing in some rows and otherwise reads once, few, many or a size class.

v_call: TRBV5-1
j_call: TRBJ2-1
clone_size: -
d_call: TRBD2
cdr3_nt: TGCGCCAGCAGCTTGGGGACTAGCGGGAGTAATGAGCAGTTCTTC
cdr3_aa: CASSLGTSGSNEQFF

v_call: TRBV6-1
j_call: TRBJ2-7
clone_size: -
d_call: -
cdr3_nt: TGTGCCAGCAGTGACCCAGGGGGGACAAACTCCTACGAGCAGTACTTC
cdr3_aa: CASSDPGGTNSYEQYF

v_call: TRBV28
j_call: TRBJ1-2
clone_size: once
d_call: -
cdr3_nt: TGTGCCAGCAGAGGGGCCGGTGGACGCTATGGCTACACCTTC
cdr3_aa: CASRGAGGRYGYTF

v_call: TRBV7-9
j_call: TRBJ2-3
clone_size: -
d_call: -
cdr3_nt: TGTGCCAGCACCCAGGGAGATACGCAGTATTTT
cdr3_aa: CASTQGDTQYF

v_call: TRBV5-1
j_call: TRBJ1-4
clone_size: -
d_call: -
cdr3_nt: TGCGCCAGCAGCTTCTTAGGAAAACTGTTTTTT
cdr3_aa: CASSFLGKLFF

v_call: TRBV5-5
j_call: TRBJ2-1
clone_size: once
d_call: -
cdr3_nt: TGTGCCAGCAGCATCGGGACCCGCTTTGGATCCTACAATGAGCAGTTCTTC
cdr3_aa: CASSIGTRFGSYNEQFF

v_call: TRBV5-1
j_call: TRBJ2-7
clone_size: -
d_call: -
cdr3_nt: TGCGCCAGCAGCCGGTCCGTAGATTCCTACGAGCAGTACTTC
cdr3_aa: CASSRSVDSYEQYF

v_call: TRBV24-1
j_call: TRBJ1-1
clone_size: -
d_call: -
cdr3_nt: TGTGCCACCAGGCCGGGACATCCTAACACTGAAGCTTTCTTT
cdr3_aa: CATRPGHPNTEAFF

v_call: TRBV19
j_call: TRBJ2-3
clone_size: -
d_call: -
cdr3_nt: TGTGCCAGTAGTATAGGCGTCAGAACCGGGACTCCCCAAGATACGCAGTATTTT
cdr3_aa: CASSIGVRTGTPQDTQYF

v_call: TRBV7-2
j_call: TRBJ2-6
clone_size: -
d_call: -
cdr3_nt: TGTGCCAGCAGTACCCGTGCTTCTGGGGCCAACGTCCTGACTTTC
cdr3_aa: CASSTRASGANVLTF

v_call: TRBV4-1
j_call: TRBJ1-2
clone_size: few
d_call: TRBD1
cdr3_nt: TGCGCCAGCAGCCGAGAGACAGGGGGATTCAAAGACGGCTACACCTTC
cdr3_aa: CASSRETGGFKDGYTF

v_call: TRBV28
j_call: TRBJ1-6
clone_size: -
d_call: TRBD1
cdr3_nt: TGTGCCAGCAACCTAAACAGGGGGCATTCACCCCTCCACTTT
cdr3_aa: CASNLNRGHSPLHF

v_call: TRBV2
j_call: TRBJ2-7
clone_size: -
d_call: -
cdr3_nt: TGTGCCAGCGAGCAGGAGCGGGTATCCTACGAGCAGTACTTC
cdr3_aa: CASEQERVSYEQYF

v_call: TRBV5-1
j_call: TRBJ2-2
clone_size: -
d_call: -
cdr3_nt: TGCGCCAGCAGCCAGGACATAGGGTCAACCGGGGAGCTGTTTTTT
cdr3_aa: CASSQDIGSTGELFF

v_call: TRBV29-1
j_call: TRBJ2-7
clone_size: once
d_call: TRBD2
cdr3_nt: TGCAGCGTTTCTCTTTCGAGCGGGAGCGTGATTAAGTACTTC
cdr3_aa: CSVSLSSGSVIKYF

v_call: TRBV27
j_call: TRBJ2-1
clone_size: few
d_call: TRBD2
cdr3_nt: TGTGCCAGCAGTTTAACGGGACTAGCGGGAATCAATGAGCAGTTCTTC
cdr3_aa: CASSLTGLAGINEQFF

v_call: TRBV2
j_call: TRBJ2-2
clone_size: few
d_call: -
cdr3_nt: TGTGCCAGCAGTGATATAGCGGTCTGGGCCGGGGAGCTGTTTTTT
cdr3_aa: CASSDIAVWAGELFF

v_call: TRBV6-4
j_call: TRBJ2-2
clone_size: -
d_call: -
cdr3_nt: TGTGCCAGCAGTAAGACGGGGGCGGACACCGGGGAGCTGTTTTTT
cdr3_aa: CASSKTGADTGELFF

v_call: TRBV19
j_call: TRBJ1-6
clone_size: -
d_call: -
cdr3_nt: TGTGCCAGTAGTCTCATCGGGGGGGGTAATTCACCCCTCCACTTT
cdr3_aa: CASSLIGGGNSPLHF

v_call: TRBV5-1
j_call: TRBJ2-3
clone_size: -
d_call: -
cdr3_nt: TGCGCCAGCAGCTTGGGAGGGGACCCGGTTCATACGCAGTATTTT
cdr3_aa: CASSLGGDPVHTQYF

v_call: TRBV6-5
j_call: TRBJ2-3
clone_size: -
d_call: TRBD2
cdr3_nt: TGTGCCAGCAGCGGACTAGCGGGGGAGAAGGATACGCAGTATTTT
cdr3_aa: CASSGLAGEKDTQYF

v_call: TRBV30
j_call: TRBJ1-6
clone_size: -
d_call: -
cdr3_nt: TGTGCCTGGAGTGGAACCCATAATTCACCCCTCCACTTT
cdr3_aa: CAWSGTHNSPLHF

v_call: TRBV4-1
j_call: TRBJ2-7
clone_size: -
d_call: -
cdr3_nt: TGCGCCAGCAGCCAAGTTGGTAGCGGAGGAATGTACTTC
cdr3_aa: CASSQVGSGGMYF